The rows below give T cell receptor beta chains drawn from one sample of a study of T cell responses to AZD1222 COVID-19 vaccine. Repertoires were generated with immunoSEQ multiplex PCR, while TCRdb's copy carries only in-frame clones and drops some. Of around 150,000 clones listed, more than 75% are singletons. The material was peripheral blood, obtained on day 0 of AZD1222 vaccination. These receptors all come from an adult in good health. CDR3s leave out the opening cysteine and the closing phenylalanine or tryptophan. Clone size appears in some rows only: once, few, many, or a class for an expanded clone.

TRBV5-4 - ASSPGVGTEAF
TRBV10-3 - AIRGTDSYNEQF
TRBV6-5 - ASSYNRVPNYGYT
TRBV7-9 once ASSLRAGQQRVYGYT
TRBV7-2 - ASSLEGWGADEQY
TRBV6-5 - ASSRDSSPLH
TRBV28 - ASSSGTNTIY
TRBV7-2 few ASSLAGPGLEKLF
TRBV5-6 - ASSWTAGRGYT
TRBV9 - ASSVKGSANSPLH
TRBV7-6 once ASSLGAGGGGYT
TRBV7-3 - ASSTLAGAVRQY
TRBV11-2 - ASSKRQGRAYEQY
TRBV6-6 - ASSREIFSGGNNEQF
TRBV4-2 - ASSQDAGPSSYEQY
TRBV29-1 - SARSRDRGEALGEKLF
TRBV27 - ASSQQGSEQY
TRBV12-3/TRBV12-4 - ASRGNNSPLH
TRBV5-1 - ASSPPGQLNTEAF
TRBV5-1 once ASSPGGKDSGNTIY
TRBV5-1 - ASSQTSGSYNEQF
TRBV5-6 - ASSLRAGREETQY
TRBV6-5 - ASSRTGSEQY
TRBV18 - ASSPRTGDGYT
TRBV28 - ASSLTGVATNEKLF
TRBV12-3/TRBV12-4 - ASRSGISEAF
TRBV18 - ASSSTGTSGYNEQF
TRBV28 - ASSLDRATGNTIY
TRBV7-9 - ASSPGTAENQPQH
TRBV2 - ACTGQLYNEQF
TRBV3-1/TRBV3-2 - ASSYGQTNYGYT
TRBV6-5 few ASRGFQKGTEAF
TRBV5-5 - ASSHGTAASYEQY
TRBV11-1 - ASSLHSNQPQH
TRBV13 - ASNRWEGGNTIY
TRBV5-4 - ASSLEADNSPLH
TRBV12-5 once ASGLGLAGGVNEQF
TRBV11-2 few ASSYVRDTEAF
TRBV29-1 - SARGARETQY
TRBV28 - ASSYALGRAKGYT
TRBV4-2 - ASSQRDRDSSYGYT